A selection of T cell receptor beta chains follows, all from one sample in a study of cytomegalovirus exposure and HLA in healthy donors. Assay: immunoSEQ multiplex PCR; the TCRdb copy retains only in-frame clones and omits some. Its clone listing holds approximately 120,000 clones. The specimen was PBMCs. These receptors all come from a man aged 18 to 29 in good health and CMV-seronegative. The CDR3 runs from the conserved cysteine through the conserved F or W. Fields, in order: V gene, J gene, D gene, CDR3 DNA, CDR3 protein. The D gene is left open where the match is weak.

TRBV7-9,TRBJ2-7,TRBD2,TGTGCCAGCAGCTTAGATTTAGCGGGAGGGTACGAGCAGTACTTC,CASSLDLAGGYEQYF
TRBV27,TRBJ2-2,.,TGTGCCAGCAGTTTTTACACGACCGGGGAGCTGTTTTTT,CASSFYTTGELFF
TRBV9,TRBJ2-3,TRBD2,TGTGCCAGCAGCGTAGAACTAGCGGGTGGCACAGATACGCAGTATTTT,CASSVELAGGTDTQYF
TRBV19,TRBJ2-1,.,TGTGCCAGTAGACCAGGAGGATACAATGAGCAGTTCTTC,CASRPGGYNEQFF
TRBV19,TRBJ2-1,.,TGTGCCACGATCGGGGTCGCGAGAACTTACAATGAGCAGTTCTTC,CATIGVARTYNEQFF
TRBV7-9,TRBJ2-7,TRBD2,TGTGCCAGCAGTCTCTTTAGCGGGAGCAAGTACGAGCAGTACTTC,CASSLFSGSKYEQYF
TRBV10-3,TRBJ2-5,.,TGTGCCACCGAGAATCCACCGGGGGAGACCCAGTACTTC,CATENPPGETQYF
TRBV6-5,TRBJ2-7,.,TGTGCCAGCAGTTTCCAGGATTATCAGTACTTC,CASSFQDYQYF
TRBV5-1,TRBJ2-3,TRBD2,TGCGCCAGCAGCTTGCTAGCGGGGGGCACAGATACGCAGTATTTT,CASSLLAGGTDTQYF
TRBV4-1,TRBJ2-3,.,TGCGCCAGCAGCCAGGTTATAGCGGCAAGCACAGATACGCAGTATTTT,CASSQVIAASTDTQYF
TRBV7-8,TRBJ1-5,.,TGTGCCAGCAGCTTAGCGTTAAGGGATCAGGGTCCCAATCAGCCCCAGCATTTT,CASSLALRDQGPNQPQHF
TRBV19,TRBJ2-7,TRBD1,TGTGCCAGTAGTAGCAGACAGGGTCCCTACGAGCAGTACTTC,CASSSRQGPYEQYF
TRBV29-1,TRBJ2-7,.,TGCAGCGTTGCTCTCGACGAGCAGTACTTC,CSVALDEQYF
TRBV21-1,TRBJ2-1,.,TGTGCCAGCAGCCCCACGACAGGGGACAAGGGGTTGCGGTTGGTCAATGAGCAGTTCTTC,CASSPTTGDKGLRLVNEQFF
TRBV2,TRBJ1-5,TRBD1,TGTGCCAGCAGTGAGGGACAGGGAGGTCAGCCCCAGCATTTT,CASSEGQGGQPQHF
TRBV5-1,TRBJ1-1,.,TGCGCCAGCAGCTTGGAGGCAGGGCGTACGGAAGCTTTCTTT,CASSLEAGRTEAFF
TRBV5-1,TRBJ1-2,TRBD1,TGCGCCAGCAGCTTGAGACAGGGGGCATACTATGGCTACACCTTC,CASSLRQGAYYGYTF
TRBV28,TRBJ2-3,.,TGTGCCAGCAGTTCCCCGGTGACAGATACGCAGTATTTT,CASSSPVTDTQYF
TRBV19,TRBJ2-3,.,TGTGCCAGTAGTTCTCCAGGCCCAACGCAGTATTTT,CASSSPGPTQYF
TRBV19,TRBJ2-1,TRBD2,TGTGCCAGTAGGGGACTAGCGGCCCAATGGGGGCAGTTCTTC,CASRGLAAQWGQFF
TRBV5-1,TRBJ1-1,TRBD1,TGCGCCAGCAGCCGGGTGCCGGACAGGGTTGACACTGAAGCTTTCTTT,CASSRVPDRVDTEAFF
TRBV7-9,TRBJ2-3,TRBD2,TGTGCCATACCTCAATTCCGGGGGGGCACAGATACGCAGTATTTT,CAIPQFRGGTDTQYF
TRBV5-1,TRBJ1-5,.,TGCGCCAGCAGCTTGGCCGGGGGGCAGCCCCAGCATTTT,CASSLAGGQPQHF
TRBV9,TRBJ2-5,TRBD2,TGTGCCAGCAGCGTAGACCCCCCCGGGCGGGGGGGCCAAGAGACCCAGTACTTC,CASSVDPPGRGGQETQYF
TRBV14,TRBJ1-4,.,TGTGCCAGCAGCCAAGACCTCACAGGATTGGGACTGTTTTTT,CASSQDLTGLGLFF
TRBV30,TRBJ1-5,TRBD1,TGTGCCTGGGCACAGGGGGATTATAGCAATCAGCCCCAGCATTTT,CAWAQGDYSNQPQHF
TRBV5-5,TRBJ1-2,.,TGTGCCAGCAGCTTGGCCGCGGGGGGCGTTAACTATGGCTACACCTTC,CASSLAAGGVNYGYTF
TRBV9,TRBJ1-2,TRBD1,TGTGCCAGCAGCACCCCAGGGGGGTATTATGGCTACACCTTC,CASSTPGGYYGYTF
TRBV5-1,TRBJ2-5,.,TGCGCCAGCACCCCATCACTTTCATATGAGACCCAGTACTTC,CASTPSLSYETQYF
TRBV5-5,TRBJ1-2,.,TGTGCCAGCAGCTTGGAGTCCCAGGGCTACTATGGCTACACCTTC,CASSLESQGYYGYTF
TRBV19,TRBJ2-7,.,TGTGCCAGTAGTAGGGACTGGGAGAGCTACGAGCAGTACTTC,CASSRDWESYEQYF
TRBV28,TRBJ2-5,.,TGTGCCAGCAGTTTGTCCGGACAGCCCGGAAGGGAGACCCAGTACTTC,CASSLSGQPGRETQYF
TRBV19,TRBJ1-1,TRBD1,TGTGCCAGTAGTATAGCGGCAGGGGGCCCGGGAACTGAAGCTTTCTTT,CASSIAAGGPGTEAFF
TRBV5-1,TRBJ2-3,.,TGCGCCAGCAGCTTACGGGATACGCAGTATTTT,CASSLRDTQYF
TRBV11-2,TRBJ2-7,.,TGTGCCAGCAGCGCACGGGGGTTTGCTCGGTCTGTGCAGTACTTC,CASSARGFARSVQYF
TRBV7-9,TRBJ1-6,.,TGTGCCAGCACTCCATCGGGACTGAGTAATTCACCCCTCCACTTT,CASTPSGLSNSPLHF
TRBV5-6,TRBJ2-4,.,TGTGCCAGCAGGGCGGGATTTGCCAAAAACATTCAGTACTTC,CASRAGFAKNIQYF
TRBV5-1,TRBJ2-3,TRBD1,TGCGCCAGTGAGAGGGGACAGTCCAGGGCAGATACGCAGTATTTT,CASERGQSRADTQYF
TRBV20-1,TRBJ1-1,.,TGCAGTGCTAGTCCCCCAGGGTCAGCTTTCTTT,CSASPPGSAFF
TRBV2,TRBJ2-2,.,TGTGCCAGCCGGGGGATTGCGACCGGGGAGCTGTTTTTT,CASRGIATGELFF
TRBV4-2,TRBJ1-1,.,TGTGCCAGCAGCCTTCGGAACACTGAAGCTTTCTTT,CASSLRNTEAFF
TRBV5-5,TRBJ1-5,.,TGTGCCAGCAGCTTACTAGGAGTAGGTGATCAGCCCCAGCATTTT,CASSLLGVGDQPQHF
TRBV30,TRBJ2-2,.,TGTGCCTGGAGTGTACGCCGAGGGGAGGCGGGGCTGTTTTTT,CAWSVRRGEAGLFF
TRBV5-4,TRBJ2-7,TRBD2,TGTGCCAGCAGCTTCAGCGGGAGGCCCTTCTACGAGCAGTACTTC,CASSFSGRPFYEQYF
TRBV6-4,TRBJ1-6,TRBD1,TGTGCCAGCAGTGAAGGACCGTGGACAGGGGAATCACCCCTCCACTTT,CASSEGPWTGESPLHF
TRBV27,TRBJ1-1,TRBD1,TGTGCCAGCAGCCTAGACAGGGCGAACACTGAAGCTTTCTTT,CASSLDRANTEAFF
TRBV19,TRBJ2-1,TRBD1,TGTGCCAGTAGTCCGGGGCAGGGGCAGGGGGCCTACAATGAGCAGTTCTTC,CASSPGQGQGAYNEQFF
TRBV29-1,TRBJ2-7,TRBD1,TGCAGCGTAACCGGGACAGGGGTCTCCTACGAGCAGTACTTC,CSVTGTGVSYEQYF
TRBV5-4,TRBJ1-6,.,TGTGCCAGCAGCTTGCGAGGGGGGGAGAATTCACCCCTCCACTTT,CASSLRGGENSPLHF
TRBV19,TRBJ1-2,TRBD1,TGTGCCAGTATTCAGACAGGGGGCTCAGGCTACACCTTC,CASIQTGGSGYTF
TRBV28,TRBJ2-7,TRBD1,TGTGCCAGCAGTTTAGAGGGGGCAGGAAACGAGCAGTACTTC,CASSLEGAGNEQYF
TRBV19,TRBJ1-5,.,TGTGCCAGTAGTATAGTGACAAACTTCAATCAGCCCCAGCATTTT,CASSIVTNFNQPQHF
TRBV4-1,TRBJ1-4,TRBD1,TGCGCCAGCAGCCAGGAAACAGGGGGCAGCAGTGAAAAACTGTTTTTT,CASSQETGGSSEKLFF
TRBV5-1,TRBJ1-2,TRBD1,TGCGCCAGCGCCGGGACAGCCCCACCTAACTATGGCTACACCTTC,CASAGTAPPNYGYTF
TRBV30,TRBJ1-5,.,TGTGCCTGGACTCAGGGCCCCTCGAATCAGCCCCAGCATTTT,CAWTQGPSNQPQHF
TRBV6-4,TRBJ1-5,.,TGTGCCAGCAGTGCACAAATCAATCAGCCCCAGCATTTT,CASSAQINQPQHF
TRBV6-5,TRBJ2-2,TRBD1,TGTGCCAGCAGTCCCCGGACAGGGAACACCGGGGAGCTGTTTTTT,CASSPRTGNTGELFF
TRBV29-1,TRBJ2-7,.,TGCAGCGTTGCAGGGAACGAGCAGTACTTC,CSVAGNEQYF
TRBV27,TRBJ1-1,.,TGTGCCAGCAGTCGGGGGGCCGACACTGAAGCTTTCTTT,CASSRGADTEAFF
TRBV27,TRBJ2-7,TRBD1,TGTGCCGGCAGCCTGGACAGGGGGAGAGGCGAGCAGTACTTC,CAGSLDRGRGEQYF